Below, one TCR beta chain is given with its context. The germline V gene has CDR1 SGHVS and CDR2 FQNEAQ. CDR3 length equals 18 residues. Trimming took off 1 base at V and 3 bases at J, with 22 bases between the two ends. These data are taken from a study of blood T cell repertoires in COVID-19. Method: immunoSEQ multiplex PCR; TCRdb's copy keeps in-frame clones and lacks some. The repertoire consists of over 150,000 clones, with about 75% occurring once and the leading ten covering less than 30%. The source material was peripheral blood. V usage is TRBV7-8 and J usage is TRBJ2-7, with D possibly matching TRBD2 (6 bases). The receptor's source is a woman aged 70 to 79 with acute or convalescent COVID-19. CDR3 sequence: CASSLDGGYGGGDYEQYF. CDR3 in DNA: TGTGCCAGCAGCTTAGATGGGGGGTACGGGGGAGGCGACTACGAGCAGTACTTC.